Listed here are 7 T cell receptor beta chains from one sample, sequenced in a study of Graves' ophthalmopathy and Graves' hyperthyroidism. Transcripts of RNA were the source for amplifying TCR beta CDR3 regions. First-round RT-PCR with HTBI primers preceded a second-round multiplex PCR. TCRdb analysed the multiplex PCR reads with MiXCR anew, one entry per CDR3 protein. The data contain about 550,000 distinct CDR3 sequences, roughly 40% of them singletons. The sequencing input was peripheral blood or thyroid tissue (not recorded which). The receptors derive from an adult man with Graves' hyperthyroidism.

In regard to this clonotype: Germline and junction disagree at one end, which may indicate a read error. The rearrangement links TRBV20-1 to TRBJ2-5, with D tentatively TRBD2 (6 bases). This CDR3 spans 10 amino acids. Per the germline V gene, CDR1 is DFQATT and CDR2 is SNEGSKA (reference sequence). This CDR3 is CSAEGRFQHF. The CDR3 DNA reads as TGCAGTGCGGAAGGGAGGTTTCAGCACTTC.

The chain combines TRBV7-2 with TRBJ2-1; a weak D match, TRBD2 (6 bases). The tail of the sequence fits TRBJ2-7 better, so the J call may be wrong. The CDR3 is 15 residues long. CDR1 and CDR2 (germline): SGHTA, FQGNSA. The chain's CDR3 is CASSLAEGLYNEQYF. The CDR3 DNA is TGTGCCAGCAGCTTAGCGGAGGGACTCTACAATGAGCAGTACTTC.

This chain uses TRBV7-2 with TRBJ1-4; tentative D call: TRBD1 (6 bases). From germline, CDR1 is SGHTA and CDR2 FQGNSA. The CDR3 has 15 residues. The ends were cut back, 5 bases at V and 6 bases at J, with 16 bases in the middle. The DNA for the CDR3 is TGTGCCAGCAGCCCCGCGACAGGCGCCCATGAAAAACTGTTTTTT. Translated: CASSPATGAHEKLFF.

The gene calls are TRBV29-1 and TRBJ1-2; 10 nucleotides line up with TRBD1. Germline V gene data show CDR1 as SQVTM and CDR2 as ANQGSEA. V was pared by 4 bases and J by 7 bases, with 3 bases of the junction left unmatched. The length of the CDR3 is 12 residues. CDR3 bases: TGCAGCGTTGTCCGGGACAGGGGTGGCTACACCTTC. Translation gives CSVVRDRGGYTF.

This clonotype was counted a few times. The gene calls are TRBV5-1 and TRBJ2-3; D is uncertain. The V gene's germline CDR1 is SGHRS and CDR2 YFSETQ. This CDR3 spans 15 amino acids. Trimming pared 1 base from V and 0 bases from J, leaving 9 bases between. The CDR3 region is CASSLYTGSTDTQYF. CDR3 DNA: TGCGCCAGCAGCTTGTACACGGGTAGCACAGATACGCAGTATTTT.

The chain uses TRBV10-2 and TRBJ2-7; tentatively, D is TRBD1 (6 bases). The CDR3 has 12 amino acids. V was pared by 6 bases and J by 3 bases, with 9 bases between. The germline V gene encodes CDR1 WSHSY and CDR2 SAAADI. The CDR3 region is CASSMTGYEQYF. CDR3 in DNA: TGCGCCAGCAGCATGACAGGCTACGAGCAGTACTTC.

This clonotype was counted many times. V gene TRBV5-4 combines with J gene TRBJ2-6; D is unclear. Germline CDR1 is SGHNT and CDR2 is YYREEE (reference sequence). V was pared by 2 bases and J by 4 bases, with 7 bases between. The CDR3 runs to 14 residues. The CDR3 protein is CASSFLTGANVLTF. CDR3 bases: TGTGCCAGCAGCTTCTTGACCGGGGCCAACGTCCTGACTTTC.